This TCR beta chain is drawn from a study of vaccination and CD4 T cells after COVID-19. This clonotype has just a few counts. Its antigen is unknown. Germline assignment: CDR1 MDHEN and CDR2 SYDVKM. The CDR3 contains 12 residues. Trimming shortened V by 2 bases and J by 7 bases, and 8 bases separated the two germline ends. Treatment noted: approximately 11-day PBMC culture with coronavirus spike peptide pools or control peptides (ViraFEST assay). Once obtained from cultured CD4+ T cells, the DNA was sequenced using the Oncomine TCR Beta short-read assay. Each CDR3 protein is one row after TCRdb ran MiXCR on the PCR reads. The sample yields about 19,000 distinct CDR3 sequences, roughly half seen once.

The sequence derives from a human donor who had recovered from COVID-19. V is TRBV28 and J is TRBJ1-2; D remains unclear. The sequencing here drew on CD4+ T cells from blood, cultured in vitro, taken after SARS-CoV-2 vaccination. The CDR3 coding sequence is TGTGCCAGCAGTTTAAGCGGATCTGGCTACACCTTC. Translated, it gives CASSLSGSGYTF.